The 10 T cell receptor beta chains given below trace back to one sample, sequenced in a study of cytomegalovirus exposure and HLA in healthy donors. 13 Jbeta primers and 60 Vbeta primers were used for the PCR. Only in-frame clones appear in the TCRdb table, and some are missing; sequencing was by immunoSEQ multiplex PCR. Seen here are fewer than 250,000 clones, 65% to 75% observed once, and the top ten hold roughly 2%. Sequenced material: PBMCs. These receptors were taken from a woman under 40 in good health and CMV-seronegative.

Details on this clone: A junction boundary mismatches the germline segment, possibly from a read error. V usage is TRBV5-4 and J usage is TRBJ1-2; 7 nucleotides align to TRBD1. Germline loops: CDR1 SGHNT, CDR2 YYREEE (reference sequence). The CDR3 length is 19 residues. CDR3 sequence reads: CASILGILRDSFPLYGYTF. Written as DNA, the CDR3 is TGTGCCAGCATCTTGGGGATTCTTCGGGACAGCTTCCCCCTCTATGGCTACACCTTC.

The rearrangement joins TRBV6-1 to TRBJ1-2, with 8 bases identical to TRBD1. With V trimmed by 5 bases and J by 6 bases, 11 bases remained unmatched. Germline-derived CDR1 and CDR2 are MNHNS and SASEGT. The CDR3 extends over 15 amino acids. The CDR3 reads CASSQTLGQGDGYTF. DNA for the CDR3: TGTGCCAGCAGTCAGACCTTAGGACAGGGTGATGGCTACACCTTC.

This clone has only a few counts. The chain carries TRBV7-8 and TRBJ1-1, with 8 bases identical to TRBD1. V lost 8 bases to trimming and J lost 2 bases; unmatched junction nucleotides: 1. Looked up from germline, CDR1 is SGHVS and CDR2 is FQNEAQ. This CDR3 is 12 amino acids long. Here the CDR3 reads CASGQGNTEAFF. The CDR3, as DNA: TGTGCCAGCGGACAGGGAAACACTGAAGCTTTCTTT.

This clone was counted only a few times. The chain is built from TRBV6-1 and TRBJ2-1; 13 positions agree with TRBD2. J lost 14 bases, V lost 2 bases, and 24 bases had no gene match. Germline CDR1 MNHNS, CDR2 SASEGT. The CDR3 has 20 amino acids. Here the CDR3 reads CASSEPLGTLPTSGRAAKFF. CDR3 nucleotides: TGTGCCAGCAGTGAACCCCTGGGCACCCTCCCAACTAGCGGGAGGGCGGCGAAGTTCTTC.

In DNA, the CDR3 is TGTGCCAGCACCAGACAGGGGAGCTACGAGCAGTACTTC. As protein: CASTRQGSYEQYF. The V and J genes are TRBV18 and TRBJ2-7, with 8 bases matching TRBD1. The CDR3 is 13 amino acids. V lost 8 bases to trimming and J lost 3 bases; unmatched junction nucleotides: 6. CDR1 is KGHSH, CDR2 LQKENI, per germline.

As DNA, the CDR3 is TGTGCCAGCAGTGACGGGACAGGCTATGGCTACACCTTC. Protein sequence: CASSDGTGYGYTF. The rearrangement joins TRBV2 to TRBJ1-2; 8 nucleotides line up with TRBD1. The junction had 1 base not matched to a gene; V was cut back by 3 bases and J by 4 bases. The CDR3 has 13 amino acids. Germline V lookup: CDR1 SNHLY, CDR2 FYNNEI.

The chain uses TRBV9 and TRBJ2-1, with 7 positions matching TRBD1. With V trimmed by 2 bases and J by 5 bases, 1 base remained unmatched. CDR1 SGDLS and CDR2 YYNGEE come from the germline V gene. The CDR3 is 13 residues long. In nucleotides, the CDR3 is TGTGCCAGCAGCGTGGGACAGAACAATGAGCAGTTCTTC. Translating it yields CASSVGQNNEQFF.

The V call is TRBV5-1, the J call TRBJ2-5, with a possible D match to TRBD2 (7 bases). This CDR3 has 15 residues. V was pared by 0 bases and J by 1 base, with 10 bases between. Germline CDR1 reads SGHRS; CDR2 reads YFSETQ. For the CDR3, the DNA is TGCGCCAGCAGCTTGGGGGGGGGCAGCCAAGAGACCCAGTACTTC. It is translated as CASSLGGGSQETQYF.

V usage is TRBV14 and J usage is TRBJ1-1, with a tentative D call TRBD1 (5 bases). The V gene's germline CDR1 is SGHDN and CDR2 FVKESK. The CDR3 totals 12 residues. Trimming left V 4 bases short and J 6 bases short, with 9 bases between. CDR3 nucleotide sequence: TGTGCCAGCAGCCCCCTGACAGCTGAAGCTTTCTTT. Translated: CASSPLTAEAFF. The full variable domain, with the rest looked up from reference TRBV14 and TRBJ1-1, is EAGVTQFPSHSVIEKGQTVTLRCDPISGHDNLYWYRRVMGKEIKFLLHFVKESKQDESGMPNNRFLAERTGGTYSTLKVQPAELEDSGVYFCASSPLTAEAFFGQGTRLTVV.

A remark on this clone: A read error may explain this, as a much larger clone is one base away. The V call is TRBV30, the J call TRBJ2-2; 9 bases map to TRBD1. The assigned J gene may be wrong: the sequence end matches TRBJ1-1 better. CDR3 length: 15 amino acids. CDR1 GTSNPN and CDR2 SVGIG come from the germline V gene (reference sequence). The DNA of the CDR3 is TGTGCCTCCTTTGCCACCTCGACAGGGGGAACTGAAGCTTTCTTT. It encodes CASFATSTGGTEAFF.